A single sample gave rise to the 27 T cell receptor beta chains below, sequenced in a study of OX40 agonist ivuxolimab in advanced cancers. TCRdb keeps only in-frame clones here, not all; method: immunoSEQ multiplex PCR. The sample shows about 23,000 clones, 80% to 85% of them seen only once. The input for sequencing was CD4+ or CD8+ T cells sorted from blood, taken in a trial of the OX40 agonist ivuxolimab. The receptors were gathered from an adult with an advanced solid tumor such as melanoma, head and neck, liver or kidney cancer.

By share of the sample, this clone is medium-sized. The chain links TRBV5-4 to TRBJ2-7; D is uncertain. CDR1 and CDR2 (germline): SGHNT, YYREEE (reference sequence). The CDR3 consists of 13 residues. V lost 5 bases and J lost 2, with 11 bases in between. DNA of the CDR3: TGTGCCAGCAGGACCGAAGTCACCTACGAGCAGTACTTC. Protein product: CASRTEVTYEQYF.

The gene calls are TRBV4-1 and TRBJ2-2; 9 nucleotides align to TRBD1. CDR1 MGHRA and CDR2 YSYEKL come from the germline V gene. With 5 bases clipped from V and 4 bases from J, the junction kept 5 bases outside the gene matches. The CDR3 covers 15 residues. CDR3 DNA: TGCGCCAGCAGCTTTAGGACAGGGGCCACCGGGGAGCTGTTTTTT. Its translation: CASSFRTGATGELFF.

With regard to this clone: Other DNA variants within this sample encode the same CDR3. V is TRBV4-2 and J is TRBJ2-3; TRBD2 matches 12 bases. Germline CDR1 reads LGHNA; CDR2 reads YNFKEQ. The junction had 1 base not matched to a gene; V was cut back by 0 bases and J by 3 bases. The CDR3 has 16 residues. DNA of the CDR3: TGTGCCAGCAGCCAAGATCTAGCGGGGGGGACAGATACGCAGTATTTT. This translates into CASSQDLAGGTDTQYF.

The genes are TRBV6-5 and TRBJ2-7; 7 bases align to TRBD1. Germline assignment: CDR1 MNHEY and CDR2 SVGAGI. V lost 5 bases and J lost 2; bases outside the gene matches: 6. The CDR3 is 14 residues long. CDR3 region: CASSPRDRAYEQYF. The CDR3 DNA reads as TGTGCCAGCAGTCCCCGGGACAGAGCCTACGAGCAGTACTTC.

Comment on this clone: The germline gene is not matched at one end of the junction; a read error may be the cause. The chain uses TRBV13 and TRBJ1-6, with a tentative D call TRBD1 (5 bases). CDR1 PRHDT and CDR2 FYEKMQ come from the germline V gene (reference sequence). CDR3 length: 16 amino acids. CDR3 sequence reads: CVSSLGHARVNSPLHF. The DNA for the CDR3 is TGTGTCAGCAGCTTAGGCCACGCCAGGGTTAATTCACCCCTCCACTTT.

This chain links TRBV19 with TRBJ1-4; TRBD1 might be the D (6 bases). Germline V CDR1 and CDR2: LNHDA, SQIVND (reference sequence). V was trimmed by 6 bases and J by 7 bases, leaving 21 bases between them. This CDR3 is 16 amino acids long. The CDR3 DNA is TGTGCCAGTAGCCCCAAGGGGGGGGGCTTTGTTGAAAAACTGTTTTTT. Translation: CASSPKGGGFVEKLFF. The full variable domain, completed using reference TRBV19 and TRBJ1-4, is DGGITQSPKYLFRKEGQNVTLSCEQNLNHDAMYWYRQDPGQGLRLIYYSQIVNDFQKGDIAEGYSVSREKKESFPLTVTSAQKNPTAFYLCASSPKGGGFVEKLFFGSGTQLSVL.

The chain joins TRBV7-2 to TRBJ1-6; tentatively, D is TRBD1 (6 bases). The germline V gene has CDR1 SGHTA and CDR2 FQGNSA. The CDR3 consists of 16 residues. Trimming took 2 bases from V and 8 from J, leaving 16 bases between them. The CDR3: CASSLKGQGFYSPLHF. The CDR3 nucleotides are TGTGCCAGCAGCTTAAAGGGGCAGGGGTTTTATTCACCCCTCCACTTT.

CDR3 sequence reads: CASSQDPLAGGPGNEQFF. DNA of the CDR3: TGTGCCAGCAGCCAAGATCCTTTAGCGGGGGGGCCTGGGAATGAGCAGTTCTTC. The chain links TRBV4-2 to TRBJ2-1; 11 bases are shared with TRBD2. The trim removed 0 bases at V and 7 bases at J, leaving 11 bases unmatched. This CDR3 is 18 amino acids long. Germline-derived CDR1 and CDR2 are LGHNA and YNFKEQ.

The genes are TRBV27 and TRBJ2-4; 7 nucleotides align to TRBD1. From germline, CDR1 is MNHEY and CDR2 SMNVEV (reference sequence). V was clipped by 2 bases and J by 6 bases; unmatched bases: 10. The CDR3 is made up of 16 amino acids. CDR3 residues: CASSLRGSRGINIQYF. CDR3 DNA: TGTGCCAGCAGTTTAAGGGGTAGCAGGGGGATAAACATTCAGTACTTC.

This chain connects TRBV7-8 to TRBJ2-5; perhaps TRBD1 as D (6 bases). Germline V gene sequence: CDR1 SGHVS, CDR2 FQNEAQ. Trimming removed 2 bases at V and 4 bases at J, with 17 bases between. CDR3 size: 16 residues. This chain's CDR3 is CASSLIFQGIGETQYF. Here the CDR3 DNA reads TGTGCCAGCAGCTTAATCTTTCAGGGGATTGGAGAGACCCAGTACTTC.

V gene TRBV9 combines with J gene TRBJ2-3; 10 positions agree with TRBD2. The CDR3 extends over 16 amino acids. The germline V gene encodes CDR1 SGDLS and CDR2 YYNGEE. The trim removed 3 bases at V and 1 base at J, leaving 5 bases unmatched. The CDR3 region is CASSDPGTSGTDTQYF. CDR3 nucleotides: TGTGCCAGCAGCGACCCCGGGACTAGCGGCACAGATACGCAGTATTTT. Full variable domain (rest looked up from reference TRBV9 and TRBJ2-3): DSGVTQTPKHLITATGQRVTLRCSPRSGDLSVYWYQQSLDQGLQFLIQYYNGEERAKGNILERFSAQQFPDLHSELNLSSLELGDSALYFCASSDPGTSGTDTQYFGPGTRLTVL.

This sequence joins TRBV6-6 and TRBJ2-7; 7 bases line up with TRBD1. The CDR3 consists of 14 residues. The trim removed 5 bases at V and 2 bases at J, leaving 6 bases unmatched. CDR1 is MNHNY, CDR2 SVGAGI, per germline (reference sequence). CDR3 DNA sequence: TGTGCCAGCAGTCGGGACAGTTCTACCTACGAGCAGTACTTC. This translates into CASSRDSSTYEQYF.

V gene TRBV4-3 combines with J gene TRBJ2-7; 9 bases align to TRBD1. Germline CDR1 is LGHNA and CDR2 is YSLEER. V shed 5 bases and J 2 bases; nucleotides not matched to a gene: 4. This CDR3 has 14 residues. CDR3 amino acids: CASSSRTGAYEQYF. DNA of the CDR3: TGCGCCAGCAGCTCACGGACAGGGGCCTACGAGCAGTACTTC.

This clone appeared a few times. This rearrangement joins TRBV4-1 to TRBJ1-3; 7 bases fit TRBD1. The V segment lost 4 bases and the J segment 3 bases; nucleotides outside the gene matches: 6. The CDR3 extends over 15 amino acids. CDR1 and CDR2 from the germline V gene are MGHRA and YSYEKL. The CDR3: CASSPQGGGGNTIYF. CDR3 bases: TGCGCCAGCAGCCCCCAGGGGGGCGGTGGAAACACCATATATTTT.

Regarding this clone: No DNA is shown, since the ends of the CDR3 on it are uncertain; the CDR3 is the one TCRdb lists. This chain uses TRBV6-5 with TRBJ2-7. The germline V gene encodes CDR1 MNHEY and CDR2 SVGAGI. The CDR3 sequence runs 14 residues, both termini included. CDR3 protein: CASSTSEGAYEQYF.

The gene calls are TRBV18 and TRBJ1-4, with D hard to call. Looked up from germline, CDR1 is KGHSH and CDR2 is LQKENI. The CDR3 is 16 amino acids. V was shortened by 4 bases and J by 0 bases, with 12 bases between the two germline ends. The chain's CDR3 is CASSLRDTSTNEKLFF. The CDR3 coding sequence is TGTGCCAGCTCACTGAGAGACACTTCAACTAATGAAAAACTGTTTTTT.

This clone has a single count. This chain connects TRBV9 to TRBJ2-2; maybe TRBD1 (6 bases). The CDR3 is 15 residues long. V was clipped by 4 bases and J by 5 bases, with 15 bases between them. The germline CDR1 and CDR2 sequences are SGDLS and YYNGEE. CDR3 sequence: CASSPSDSLTGELFF. CDR3 in DNA: TGTGCCAGCAGCCCCTCGGACAGCCTTACCGGGGAGCTGTTTTTT.

This clone was picked up one time. The chain combines TRBV7-2 with TRBJ2-4; unclear D gene. Germline lookup yields CDR1 SGHTA and CDR2 FQGNSA. V was cut by 1 base and J by 11 bases, with 9 bases left in between. The CDR3 covers 12 residues. The CDR3 coding sequence is TGTGCCAGCAGCTTAGAGGGATTACTTCAGTACTTC. As protein: CASSLEGLLQYF.

Regarding this clone: The final CDR3 position lacks the conserved phenylalanine or tryptophan, pointing to a likely read error. Because the CDR3's place on the DNA is in doubt, the DNA is left out and the CDR3 is given as listed by TCRdb. The V and J genes are TRBV6-1 and TRBJ1-2. Germline CDR1 is MNHNS and CDR2 is SASEGT. The CDR3 comprises 10 residues, both ends counted. The chain's CDR3 is CASSDWQTEL.

The rearrangement uses TRBV4-3 and TRBJ2-2, with a weak D call TRBD2 (6 bases). Germline loops: CDR1 LGHNA, CDR2 YSLEER. The CDR3 is 15 residues long. The ends were cut back, 0 bases at V and 3 bases at J, with 8 bases in the middle. CDR3 DNA sequence: TGCGCCAGCAGCCAAGATTGGGGGGACACCGGGGAGCTGTTTTTT. Encoded protein: CASSQDWGDTGELFF.

This clone is medium-sized (0.01 to 0.1%) by share. The chain recombines TRBV4-1 with TRBJ1-5; no clear D. Trimming shortened V by 4 bases and J by 3 bases, and 13 bases separated the two germline ends. CDR3 size: 15 residues. Per germline, CDR1 MGHRA and CDR2 YSYEKL. This CDR3 reads CASSPYEVVNQPQHF. The DNA of the CDR3 is TGCGCCAGCAGCCCCTACGAGGTTGTCAATCAGCCCCAGCATTTT.

The CDR3 loop is CASEYGREAFF. The CDR3 DNA follows: TGTGCTAGTGAATATGGTAGAGAAGCTTTCTTT. The V gene is TRBV12-5, the J gene TRBJ1-1, with unresolved D. The V gene's germline CDR1 is LGHNT and CDR2 FRNRAP. Trimming took 7 bases from V and 8 from J, leaving 11 bases between them. CDR3 length: 11 amino acids.

The rearrangement links TRBV12-5 to TRBJ1-1; 10 nucleotides agree with TRBD1. Germline assignment: CDR1 LGHNT and CDR2 FRNRAP. The junction had 8 bases not matched to a gene; V was cut back by 1 base and J by 9 bases. The CDR3 runs to 15 residues. CDR3 DNA sequence: TGTGCTAGTGGTTTGGGTAGACAGGGGGCTTATAAAGCTTTCTTT. Translated, it gives CASGLGRQGAYKAFF. The full variable domain, its missing parts supplied by reference TRBV12-5 and TRBJ1-1, is DARVTQTPRHKVTEMGQEVTMRCQPILGHNTVFWYRQTMMQGLELLAYFRNRAPLDDSGMPKDRFSAEMPDATLATLKIQPSEPRDSAVYFCASGLGRQGAYKAFFGQGTRLTVV.

This sequence joins TRBV4-3 and TRBJ2-2, with 7 bases fitting TRBD2. This CDR3 is 15 amino acids long. CDR1 is LGHNA, CDR2 YSLEER, per germline. The junction had 4 bases not matched to a gene; V was cut back by 0 bases and J by 6 bases. CDR3 nucleotide sequence: TGCGCCAGCAGCCAAGATCGACTAGCCCCCGGGGAGCTGTTTTTT. Protein product: CASSQDRLAPGELFF.

The chain is built from TRBV9 and TRBJ2-3; 7 bases are a match to TRBD1. The germline V gene encodes CDR1 SGDLS and CDR2 YYNGEE. The V and J ends lost 0 bases and 4 bases, in that order; junction bases with no gene match: 14. The CDR3 covers 18 residues. For the CDR3, the DNA is TGTGCCAGCAGCGTAGTTGCCGGGGACAGACTTAGGGCAGATACGCAGTATTTT. Translated, it gives CASSVVAGDRLRADTQYF.

The chain is built from TRBV7-2 and TRBJ2-7; D gene uncertain. Deletions cut 0 bases from V and 7 bases from J, with 10 bases between. Germline V gene lookup returns CDR1 SGHTA and CDR2 FQGNSA. CDR3 length: 13 amino acids. The CDR3 region is CASSLANAREQYF. The CDR3 DNA sequence: TGTGCCAGCAGCTTAGCAAACGCAAGGGAGCAGTACTTC.

The rearrangement joins TRBV9 to TRBJ2-3; weak D call: TRBD2 (6 bases). The CDR3 has 14 residues. The germline V and J ends were trimmed by 0 bases and 5 bases, with 10 bases remaining between them. Germline V lookup: CDR1 SGDLS, CDR2 YYNGEE. CDR3 protein: CASSVAGVGDTQYF. The DNA for the CDR3 is TGTGCCAGCAGCGTAGCGGGGGTGGGAGATACGCAGTATTTT.